This T cell receptor (beta chain) was found in a study of CXCR3-negative and CXCR3-positive naive CD8 T cells (dated by TCRdb to between 2018 and 2020). Regarding the complete study: In total, about 135 million TRB reads were obtained, corresponding to roughly 1.5 +/- 0.3 million reads per library. Naive subsets from about 5 donors and memory cells from 3 donors were included in the TRBV-TRBJ cluster analysis. Data from ten to twelve donors, pooled across two independent experiments, went into the diversity and physicochemical repertoire analyses.

Sequencing took place on a NextSeq 550. The Human TCR Profiling Kit (MiLaboratory) was used to make UMI-labeled 5' RACE TRB cDNA libraries. cDNA synthesis used the entire amount of extracted RNA, and PCR amplification then used the entire amount of cDNA produced. Libraries were prepared in parallel using an identical number of PCR cycles. Per the source publication's procedure: MIGEC and MiXCR extracted about 53,000 +/- 10,000 unique UMI-labeled TRB cDNA molecules per library, requiring at least two reads per UMI. Each library averaged around 40,000 +/- 10,000 functional in-frame TRB CDR3 nucleotide clonotypes without stop codons. After downsampling to 5000 UMI-labeled TRB molecules per sample, diversity metrics, including normalized Shannon-Wiener and Chao1, were computed in VDJtools. VDJtools was used to calculate clonotype-size-weighted physicochemical properties of the central five CDR3 residues, namely interaction energy, strength, volume and Kidera factor 4. Each entry corresponds to one CDR3 protein sequence from reads that TCRdb reprocessed, and DNA is not given. The V and J calls were determined by TCRdb, not by the authors. This sample's clone table shows approximately 140,000 distinct CDR3 sequences. The ten biggest clones cover 0.25% to 0.35% of the sample.

Reading from cysteine to phenylalanine, the CDR3 counts 15 amino acids. The DNA is not on file. CDR1 and CDR2, per the germline V gene (reference sequence), are MNHEY and SMNVEV. For every CD8+ T cell subset, 250,000 to 300,000 cells were flow-sorted straight into RLT lysis buffer, and each subset was sorted in triplicate. Naive CD8+ T cells were defined stringently as CD45RO-CCR7+CD27+CD95- to exclude memory contaminants. Peripheral blood mononuclear cells were isolated from buffy coats by standard density gradient centrifugation. Naive CXCR3-negative and CXCR3-positive CD8+ T cells were flow-sorted on a FACSAria III. Total RNA was extracted from sorted cells with an RNeasy Mini Kit. Beyond this particular receptor, the publication reports: Within the same donor, TRBV-TRBJ usage looked similar between naive CXCR3-negative and CXCR3-positive cells, but memory cells had distinct patterns. Because surface CD5, which has been linked to self-reactivity in mice, was comparable between naive subsets, TCR interaction strength was also inferred from TRB CDR3 physicochemical properties. Freshly isolated PBMCs were used for most assays because CXCR3 expression went down partially after cryopreservation. TRB CDR3s from CXCR3-positive naive cells showed higher hydrophobicity (lower Kidera factor 4), lower energy, and higher strength and volume indices than CXCR3-negative naive cells. Both naive subsets had comparably high repertoire diversity, while memory CD8+ T cells had much lower repertoire diversity.

Note on this clonotype: It lacks a known antigen.

The specimen sequenced was naive CXCR3+ CD8+ T cells from blood. The sample's cell subset or site label is to be understood as: CD45RO-CCR7+CD27+CD95- naive CD8+ T cells expressing CXCR3 (TNR3+). The receptor was isolated from a human donor in good health. Some clones in this sample may be carry-over from other donors' samples. In this chain, TRBV27 is recombined with TRBJ2-1; TCRdb's D call of TRBD1 is untestable without DNA. For the CDR3, the sequence is CASKLRGLSYNEQFF.